This entry is about one T cell receptor (beta chain). Its antigen remains undetermined. It has no much larger one-base neighbor in the sample; base qualities were not kept. TCRbeta CDR3 regions were amplified from genomic DNA using the immunoSEQ Assay, a bias-controlled multiplex PCR. The study's processing was this. Nucleated cell counts per sample were estimated from amplification of reference gene primers within the assay. To quantify the absolute abundance of each unique TCRbeta CDR3 rearrangement, sequence reads were collapsed and filtered. For each sample, productive Simpson clonality was calculated as the square root of Simpson's diversity index over productive rearrangements. What TCRdb holds here is the immuneACCESS table cut down to in-frame rearrangements. Part of the clones is not present; checked against another copy, under half of the missing clones reflect an unresolved V gene, and the others are unexplained. The V and J calls and the clone size are those of that table, but D and trimming were determined from the DNA. In all, the sample holds about 200,000 clones, and 88% of those were seen once. The ten largest clones take up roughly 6% of the sample.

The collaborating institutions used their own protocols to collect whole blood in K2EDTA tubes. For TCRbeta analysis, collaborator samples were shipped as frozen whole blood, as isolated PBMCs, or as DNA extracted from either sample type. This record belongs to a study of blood T cell repertoires in COVID-19 (TCRdb year 2020). With respect to the entire study: Samples from collaborators originated in the United States, Italy and Spain and spanned both the acute and convalescent phases of COVID-19. The prospective study material was composed of cDNA or gDNA derived from T cells, B-cell-depleted T cells, or PBMCs. The dataset comprised deeply sampled blood TCRbeta repertoires from subjects exposed to, actively infected with, or recovered from COVID-19. The repertoires were made available in a free public database intended to serve as a resource for research on the immune response to SARS-CoV-2. Samples came from the ongoing ImmuneRACE study (first 160 participants) plus 1,254 subjects from 6 global collaborators. The sample metadata nearly always contained a de-identified subject ID, COVID-19 status, age in years and sex. HLA class I and class II types, where available, came from metadata supplied by the sample provider rather than from assay-based typing.

Overall study results and their limits: The quantity of clinical and demographic metadata differed by source and by participant and was supplied without curation.

Source material: peripheral blood. This TCR came from a man aged 40-55 years with active or convalescent COVID-19.

The sequenced DNA is TGTGCCAGCAGTGATAGGGCGGGGCGTTCCGCGACAGATACGCAGTATTTT. It is translated as CASSDRAGRSATDTQYF. This chain joins TRBV25-1 to TRBJ2-3; the D segment could be TRBD2, given 6 matching bases. CDR1 MGHDK and CDR2 SYGVNS are derived from the germline V gene. Relative to germline, V is 3 bases shorter and J is 3 bases shorter, with 19 bases between their ends. Taken from cysteine to phenylalanine, the CDR3 has 17 residues. The CDR3 DNA has 51 bases and is translated from base 1.